This record covers a single T cell receptor (beta chain). The antigen is unknown. The PCR made use of 60 Vbeta and 13 Jbeta primers. Clones were sequenced by immunoSEQ multiplex PCR, and TCRdb holds only the in-frame ones, with some missing. The table includes 200,000 to 250,000 clones, approximately 80% detected once. This sample stems from a study of cytomegalovirus exposure and HLA in healthy donors. Study information: Previous work identified 120 million or so unique TCR beta sequences from 200 million or so T cells.

Study-wide findings and caveats: What was likely a sequencing artifact was a cluster of highly shared sequence variants. Reports showed the classifier diagnosing cytomegalovirus status with high specificity and sensitivity. One variant, a missense change in DCLRE1C, was linked in a later analysis to TCR beta V- and J-gene trimming.

The CDR3 consists of 16 residues. CDR1 is SGHAT, CDR2 FQNNGV, per germline. After removal of 4 bases from V and 1 base from J, the junction contained 6 bases not matched to a gene. The specimen was PBMCs. The genes are TRBV11-2 and TRBJ2-2, with 7 bases lining up with TRBD2. The TCR was taken from a man aged 40-49 years in good health and CMV-seronegative. The CDR3 here is CASSSAGTKNTGELFF. CDR3 nucleotide sequence: TGTGCCAGCAGCTCGGCCGGGACTAAGAACACCGGGGAGCTGTTTTTT.